Listed below are T cell receptor beta chains from one sample, sequenced in a study of blood T cell repertoires in COVID-19. Data came from immunoSEQ multiplex PCR; TCRdb stores just in-frame clones and leaves some out. The sample lists 140,000 to 150,000 clones; 65% to 80% were seen once. Material for sequencing was peripheral blood. These receptors all come from a man in his fifties or sixties with acute or convalescent COVID-19. CDR3s include the opening cysteine and the closing phenylalanine or tryptophan.

V: TRBV6-4
length: 14
J: TRBJ2-1
CDR3: CASSARGQDNEQFF

V: TRBV2
length: 16
J: TRBJ2-7
CDR3: CATGRVSGGSINEQYF

V: TRBV7-9
length: 16
J: TRBJ2-3
CDR3: CASSPPTGSGTDTQYF

V: TRBV30
length: 12
J: TRBJ2-7
CDR3: CAWSVSRYEQYF

V: TRBV10-2
length: 15
J: TRBJ2-7
CDR3: CASSEDTGSSYEQYF

V: TRBV7-6
length: 16
J: TRBJ1-1
CDR3: CASSLASGTGNTEAFF

V: TRBV7-6
length: 16
J: TRBJ2-1
CDR3: CASSLAGGSGRNEQFF

V: TRBV24-1
length: 14
J: TRBJ2-7
CDR3: CATRGTGGYDEQYF

V: TRBV6-6
length: 11
J: TRBJ1-2
CDR3: CASTRDVDRTF

V: TRBV11-2
length: 18
J: TRBJ1-1
CDR3: CASSLEPPRQGSNTEAFF